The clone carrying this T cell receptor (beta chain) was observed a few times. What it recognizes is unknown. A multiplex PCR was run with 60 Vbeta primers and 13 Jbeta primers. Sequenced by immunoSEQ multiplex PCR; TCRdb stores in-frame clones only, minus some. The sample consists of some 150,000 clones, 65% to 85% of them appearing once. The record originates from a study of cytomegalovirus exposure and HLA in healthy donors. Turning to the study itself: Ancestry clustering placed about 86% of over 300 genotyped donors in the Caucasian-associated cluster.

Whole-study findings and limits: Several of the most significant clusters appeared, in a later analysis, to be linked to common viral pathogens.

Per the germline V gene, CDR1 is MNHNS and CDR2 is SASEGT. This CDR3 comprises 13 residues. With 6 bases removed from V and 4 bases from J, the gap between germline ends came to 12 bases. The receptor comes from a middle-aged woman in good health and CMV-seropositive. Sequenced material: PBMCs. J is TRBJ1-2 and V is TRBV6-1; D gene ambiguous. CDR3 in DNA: TGTGCCAGCAGGTCGACCGGAGCCTATGGCTACACCTTC. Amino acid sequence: CASRSTGAYGYTF.